This is a list of T cell receptor beta chains from one sample in a study of T cells in Graves' hyperthyroidism and ophthalmopathy. TCRdb processed the multiplex PCR reads anew with MiXCR; each CDR3 protein has one entry. The data show about 640,000 distinct CDR3 sequences, roughly 45% seen once. Sample: peripheral blood or thyroid tissue (not recorded which). These receptors were obtained from an adult man with Graves' disease, either hyperthyroidism or ophthalmopathy (not recorded which). Each CDR3 is given with its conserved first and last residue. Fields, in order: D gene, V gene, clone size, J gene, CDR3 protein, CDR3 DNA. The D gene is left open where the match is weak. Expanded clones get a size class; other rows say once, few or many, or leave the size out.

.	TRBV12-3/TRBV12-4	few	TRBJ1-5	CASSSKGGGALGQPQHF	TGTGCCAGCAGTTCCAAGGGGGGGGGCGCGTTAGGTCAGCCCCAGCATTTT
.	TRBV7-2	.	TRBJ2-1	CASSNRGGNEQFF	TGTGCCAGCAGCAACCGTGGGGGGAATGAGCAGTTCTTC
TRBD1	TRBV2	.	TRBJ1-4	CASKKSDRDDEKLFF	TGTGCCAGCAAAAAAAGTGACAGGGACGATGAAAAACTGTTTTTT
.	TRBV2	.	TRBJ1-1	CASSEQGRAFF	TGTGCCAGCAGTGAACAAGGGCGAGCTTTCTTT
TRBD1	TRBV29-1	.	TRBJ2-7	CSVETGQGAQGEQYF	TGCAGCGTTGAAACCGGACAGGGGGCGCAAGGGGAGCAGTACTTC
.	TRBV9	.	TRBJ1-2	CASSPRTAANYGYTF	TGTGCCAGCAGCCCCCGGACAGCTGCTAACTATGGCTACACCTTC
TRBD1	TRBV29-1	few	TRBJ2-7	CSVAGTGEQYF	TGCAGCGTTGCCGGGACAGGGGAGCAGTACTTC
TRBD1	TRBV7-6	.	TRBJ1-1	CASSLAGGQVNTEAFF	TGTGCCAGCAGCTTAGCAGGGGGACAGGTGAACACTGAAGCTTTCTTT
TRBD1	TRBV20-1	.	TRBJ1-4	CSATPGQGRSNEKLFF	TGCAGTGCTACCCCGGGACAGGGTCGATCTAATGAAAAACTGTTTTTT
.	TRBV20-1	.	TRBJ1-6	CSARGSSSYNSPLHF	TGCAGTGCTAGAGGCTCAAGCTCCTATAATTCACCCCTCCACTTT
TRBD1	TRBV29-1	few	TRBJ1-4	CSVEDLGQGWNEKLFF	TGCAGCGTTGAAGACCTAGGACAGGGGTGGAATGAAAAACTGTTTTTT
TRBD1	TRBV29-1	.	TRBJ1-1	CSAPRPGGTSTEAFF	TGCAGCGCCCCCCGCCCAGGGGGGACGAGCACTGAAGCTTTCTTT
.	TRBV2	.	TRBJ1-1	CASRQPGYEAFF	TGTGCCAGCAGGCAACCGGGATATGAAGCTTTCTTT
.	TRBV11-2	few	TRBJ2-2	CASSRRDNTGELFF	TGTGCCAGCAGTCGACGGGACAACACCGGGGAGCTGTTTTTT
.	TRBV12-3/TRBV12-4	.	TRBJ1-1	CASSPHPLEAFF	TGTGCCAGCAGTCCTCACCCCCTCGAAGCTTTCTTT
.	TRBV7-9	many	TRBJ1-5	CASSRTSNQPQHF	TGTGCCAGCAGCCGGACGAGCAATCAGCCCCAGCATTTT
.	TRBV7-9	few	TRBJ1-3	CASSLDSLGNTIYF	TGTGCCAGCAGCTTGGACAGCCTTGGAAACACCATATATTTT
.	TRBV2	.	TRBJ2-7	CASSRQHGSSYEQYF	TGTGCCAGCAGTCGTCAACACGGGTCCTCCTACGAGCAGTACTTC
TRBD2	TRBV29-1	.	TRBJ2-7	CSVEAPGLAGTSSYEQYF	TGCAGCGTTGAAGCCCCTGGACTAGCGGGAACGAGCTCCTACGAGCAGTACTTC
TRBD1	TRBV24-1	many	TRBJ2-5	CATSDFPQGARETQYF	TGTGCCACCAGTGATTTCCCGCAGGGGGCGCGGGAGACCCAGTACTTC
.	TRBV20-1	.	TRBJ1-2	CSAGGAVYGYTF	TGCAGTGCTGGGGGAGCAGTCTATGGCTACACCTTC
.	TRBV12-3/TRBV12-4	.	TRBJ1-5	CASSSSMNQPQHF	TGTGCCAGCAGTTCAAGTATGAACCAGCCCCAGCATTTT
.	TRBV7-2	many	TRBJ1-4	CASSVGTEEKLFF	TGTGCCAGCAGCGTAGGGACCGAAGAAAAACTGTTTTTT
TRBD1	TRBV7-2	many	TRBJ1-5	CASSSGTGGGNQPQHF	TGTGCCAGCAGCTCGGGGACAGGGGGCGGTAATCAGCCCCAGCATTTT
TRBD1	TRBV29-1	.	TRBJ1-2	CSVRTGGWDGYTF	TGCAGCGTACGGACAGGGGGCTGGGATGGCTACACCTTC
.	TRBV7-2	once	TRBJ2-7	CASSPYGSLREQYF	TGTGCCAGCAGCCCTTACGGGTCCTTGAGGGAGCAGTACTTC
.	TRBV12-3/TRBV12-4	once	TRBJ1-6	CASSPGQFHNSPLHF	TGTGCCAGCAGTCCAGGACAGTTTCATAATTCACCCCTCCACTTT
TRBD1	TRBV12-3/TRBV12-4	.	TRBJ1-5	CASSLGTGRSQPQHF	TGTGCCAGCAGTTTGGGGACAGGTCGGAGTCAGCCCCAGCATTTT
.	TRBV5-1	few	TRBJ1-2	CASSLSGTPNYGYTF	TGCGCCAGCAGCTTGTCCGGGACCCCCAACTATGGCTACACCTTC
.	TRBV20-1	many	TRBJ1-4	CSASRHRNEKLFF	TGCAGTGCTAGTAGGCATCGAAATGAAAAACTGTTTTTT
.	TRBV15	.	TRBJ1-3	CATSRVSGGRNTIYF	TGTGCCACCAGCAGAGTGTCGGGAGGACGAAACACCATATATTTT
.	TRBV6-1	many	TRBJ1-2	CASSVSSVYGYTF	TGTGCCAGCAGTGTTAGTTCGGTCTATGGCTACACCTTC
TRBD1	TRBV29-1	.	TRBJ2-5	CSGAWQGDLRQETQYF	TGCAGCGGCGCCTGGCAGGGGGACCTGAGGCAAGAGACCCAGTACTTC
.	TRBV9	once	TRBJ1-4	CASSVGTPWGLFF	TGTGCCAGCAGCGTGGGGACGCCTTGGGGACTGTTTTTT
.	TRBV7-9	few	TRBJ1-4	CASSFGDYHEKLFF	TGTGCCAGCAGCTTCGGGGATTATCATGAAAAACTGTTTTTT
TRBD1	TRBV19	.	TRBJ2-7	CASSIQGASSYEQYF	TGTGCCAGTAGCATACAGGGGGCGAGCTCCTACGAGCAGTACTTC
TRBD1	TRBV20-1	.	TRBJ1-3	CSAFQGDSGDTIYF	TGCAGTGCTTTCCAGGGGGACTCTGGAGACACCATATATTTT
TRBD2	TRBV9	.	TRBJ2-2	CASSVGLAGATGELFF	TGTGCCAGCAGCGTAGGACTAGCGGGGGCTACCGGGGAGCTGTTTTTT
.	TRBV9	.	TRBJ1-2	CASSVDGYTF	TGTGCCAGCAGCGTGGATGGCTACACCTTC
.	TRBV7-7	many	TRBJ2-5	CASSLAGDETQYF	TGTGCTAGCAGCTTAGCCGGGGACGAGACCCAGTACTTC
.	TRBV7-6	.	TRBJ2-5	CASSLRKDQETQYF	TGTGCCAGCAGCTTACGTAAGGACCAAGAGACCCAGTACTTC
TRBD1	TRBV12-3/TRBV12-4	.	TRBJ1-1	CASSRPGTGNAEAFF	TGTGCCAGCAGTCGACCGGGGACAGGGAACGCTGAAGCTTTCTTT
.	TRBV7-3	.	TRBJ2-5	CASSQTHGAETQYF	TGCGCCAGCAGCCAAACACACGGGGCAGAGACCCAGTACTTC
.	TRBV5-5	few	TRBJ1-5	CASSPRVAVDNQPQHF	TGTGCCAGCAGCCCCAGGGTAGCTGTGGACAATCAGCCCCAGCATTTT
.	TRBV6-9	.	TRBJ1-5	CASSYYNKTDSNQPQHF	TGTGCCAGCAGTTATTACAATAAGACGGATAGCAATCAGCCCCAGCATTTT
TRBD1	TRBV5-4	once	TRBJ1-1	CASVRQGEAFF	TGTGCCAGCGTAAGACAGGGCGAAGCTTTCTTT
TRBD2	TRBV19	.	TRBJ2-2	CASRTAGDLTGELFF	TGTGCCAGTAGGACCGCGGGAGACCTCACCGGGGAGCTGTTTTTT
.	TRBV7-2	many	TRBJ1-1	CASREYWDTEAFF	TGTGCCAGCAGGGAGTATTGGGACACTGAAGCTTTCTTT